This TCR beta chain was retrieved from a study of post-analysis software for immune sequencing data. Findings of the study overall: The authors found that F measure strongly co-clustered same-batch samples. There were five TRBV segments more frequent in patients than controls, and TRBV5-6, TRBV5-1 and TRBV20-1 were among them.

Sequencing libraries made from TCR beta cDNA carried unique molecular identifiers. TCRdb itself ran the PCR reads through MiXCR, one entry per CDR3 protein. The data show hundreds of thousands of distinct CDR3 sequences, roughly 50% seen once. Note on this clonotype: The target antigen is unknown.

This CDR3 is 14 amino acids long. The junction had 5 bases not matched to a gene; V was cut back by 5 bases and J by 4 bases. Germline lookup yields CDR1 MNHNS and CDR2 SASEGT. This sequence joins TRBV6-1 and TRBJ2-1, with TRBD2 matching 7 bases. The receptor was derived from a girl between 10 and 17 years old with multiple sclerosis. The sequencing sample was made of blood. CDR3 coding DNA: TGTGCCAGCAGTCCGACTAGCCCATACAATGAGCAGTTCTTC. Amino acid sequence: CASSPTSPYNEQFF.